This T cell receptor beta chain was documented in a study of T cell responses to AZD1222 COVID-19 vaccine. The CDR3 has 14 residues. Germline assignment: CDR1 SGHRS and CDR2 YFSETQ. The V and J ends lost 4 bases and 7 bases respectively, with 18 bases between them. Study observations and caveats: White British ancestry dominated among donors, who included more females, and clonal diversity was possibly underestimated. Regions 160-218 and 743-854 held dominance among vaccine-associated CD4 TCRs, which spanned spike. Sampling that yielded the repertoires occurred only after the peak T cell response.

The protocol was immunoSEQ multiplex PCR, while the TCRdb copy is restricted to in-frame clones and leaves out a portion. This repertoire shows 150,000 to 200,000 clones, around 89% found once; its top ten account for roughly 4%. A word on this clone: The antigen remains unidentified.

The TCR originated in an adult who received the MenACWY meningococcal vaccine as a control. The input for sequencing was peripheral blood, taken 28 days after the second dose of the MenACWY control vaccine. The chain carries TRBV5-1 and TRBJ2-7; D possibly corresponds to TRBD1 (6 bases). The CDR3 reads CASSGGLLWEEQYF. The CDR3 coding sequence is TGCGCCAGCAGCGGGGGCCTTCTATGGGAAGAGCAGTACTTC.